The source of this T cell receptor (beta chain) is a study of cytomegalovirus exposure and HLA in healthy donors. With 5 bases clipped from V and 1 base from J, the junction kept 1 base outside the gene matches. In germline, CDR1 is MNHEY, CDR2 SVGAGI. The CDR3 has 14 amino acids. A word on this clone: Its antigen remains unknown.

General study points: TRBV6-2, TRBV6-3 and some other V segments were excluded as indistinguishable. A missense variant in DCLRE1C was later tied to TCR beta V- and J-gene trimming.

The PCR ran on 60 Vbeta and 13 Jbeta primers. Sequencing was performed with immunoSEQ multiplex PCR; in TCRdb, only in-frame clones are kept and a portion is missing. The sample includes tens of thousands of clones, around three fifths of them seen just once. This TCR was sampled from a woman in her 50s in good health and CMV-seropositive. Sequencing was carried out using PBMCs. The V call is TRBV6-5, the J call TRBJ1-5; 8 bases are a match to TRBD1. The DNA of the CDR3 is TGTGCCAGCAGTCGGACAGGGAGCAATCAGCCCCAGCATTTT. Translation: CASSRTGSNQPQHF.